These T cell receptor beta chains were read from a single sample in a study of blood T cells in healthy people across ages. One entry per CDR3 protein results from TCRdb running MiXCR on the 5' RACE reads. The sample contains about 800,000 distinct CDR3 sequences, 58% of which appear only once. The sample comprised blood. The receptor source for this set is a man under 40 in good health. Each CDR3 is given with its conserved first and last residue. A D gene is named only where the DNA matches it firmly. Size is stated for part of the rows, as once, few or many counts, or as a class when the clone is expanded.

>.|TRBV27|.|TRBJ2-5
CASEMGQETQYF
TGTGCCAGCGAGATGGGCCAAGAGACCCAGTACTTC
>TRBD2|TRBV24-1|.|TRBJ2-1
CATRQREAWQFF
TGTGCCACCAGACAGCGGGAGGCATGGCAGTTCTTC
>.|TRBV7-2|.|TRBJ2-5
CASSRVGTPPAETQYF
TGTGCCAGCAGCCGAGTTGGGACACCTCCCGCAGAGACCCAGTACTTC
>.|TRBV5-8|.|TRBJ2-2
CASRRTTGELFF
TGTGCCAGCAGGCGGACCACCGGGGAGCTGTTTTTT
>.|TRBV6-2/TRBV6-3|.|TRBJ2-3
CASSEDGGATDTQYF
TGTGCCAGCAGTGAGGACGGGGGCGCCACAGATACGCAGTATTTT
>TRBD1|TRBV6-6|.|TRBJ2-3
CASSSPGQGSTDTQYF
TGTGCCAGCAGTTCTCCGGGACAGGGAAGCACAGATACGCAGTATTTT
>.|TRBV18|.|TRBJ2-3
CASSPRRAGPQGDTQYF
TGTGCCAGCTCACCACGAAGGGCGGGCCCCCAAGGAGATACGCAGTATTTT
>TRBD2|TRBV7-3|.|TRBJ2-3
CASSLTKLAGATDTQYF
TGTGCCAGCAGCTTAACCAAACTAGCGGGAGCAACAGATACGCAGTATTTT
>.|TRBV10-3|few|TRBJ2-3
CAISVDRSADTQYF
TGTGCCATCAGTGTCGACCGATCCGCAGATACGCAGTATTTT
>.|TRBV9|many|TRBJ2-5
CASSVTPGRAGETQYF
TGTGCCAGCAGCGTAACCCCTGGCAGGGCGGGAGAGACCCAGTACTTC
>.|TRBV20-1|many|TRBJ2-5
CSARESSETQYF
TGCAGTGCCCGGGAATCCTCAGAGACCCAGTACTTC
>.|TRBV12-5|.|TRBJ2-3
CASGRGDTQYF
TGTGCTAGTGGCCGGGGAGATACGCAGTATTTT
>.|TRBV7-2|few|TRBJ2-7
CASSSSANYEQYF
TGTGCCAGCAGCTCCTCGGCCAACTACGAGCAGTACTTC
>TRBD2|TRBV20-1|few|TRBJ2-1
CSARAAGGESYNEQFF
TGCAGTGCTAGAGCCGCGGGGGGTGAATCCTACAATGAGCAGTTCTTC
>.|TRBV7-2|.|TRBJ2-5
CASSPPGTRLGSQYF
TGTGCCAGCAGCCCGCCCGGGACTCGCTTGGGGTCCCAGTACTTC
>TRBD2|TRBV29-1|.|TRBJ2-6
CSAAGVAGPYSGANVLTF
TGCAGCGCGGCTGGGGTAGCGGGGCCCTACTCTGGGGCCAACGTCCTGACTTTC
>.|TRBV11-2|.|TRBJ2-7
CASSLVVGHYEQYF
TGTGCCAGCAGCTTAGTAGTCGGTCACTACGAGCAGTACTTC
>.|TRBV27|.|TRBJ2-5
CASGGSPPETQYF
TGTGCCAGCGGGGGCAGCCCACCAGAGACCCAGTACTTC
>.|TRBV28|few|TRBJ2-7
CASQGSYEQYF
TGTGCCAGCCAGGGTTCCTACGAGCAGTACTTC
>.|TRBV27|.|TRBJ2-7
CASSSSEVDEQYF
TGTGCCAGCAGTTCCTCCGAGGTCGACGAGCAGTACTTC
>.|TRBV5-6|.|TRBJ1-2
CASSLGAVYGYTF
TGTGCCAGCAGCTTGGGCGCAGTCTATGGCTACACCTTC
>TRBD1|TRBV29-1|.|TRBJ1-2
CSVGGQGFYGYTF
TGCAGCGTTGGGGGACAGGGCTTCTATGGCTACACCTTC
>TRBD1|TRBV6-2/TRBV6-3|.|TRBJ2-5
CAARDRQETQYF
TGTGCCGCCCGGGACAGGCAAGAGACCCAGTACTTC
>.|TRBV27|.|TRBJ1-6
CASAVWVGSSPLHF
TGTGCCAGCGCCGTCTGGGTTGGCAGTTCACCCCTCCACTTT
>TRBD1|TRBV6-1|.|TRBJ2-5
CAGRARGRGEETQYF
TGTGCCGGCAGAGCTAGGGGGCGAGGAGAGGAGACCCAGTACTTC
>TRBD1|TRBV4-2|.|TRBJ2-6
CASRDRDRAKKSGANVLTF
TGTGCCAGCAGGGACCGGGACAGGGCAAAAAAGTCTGGGGCCAACGTCCTGACTTTC
>.|TRBV6-5|.|TRBJ1-1
CASSYGESTEAFF
TGTGCCAGCAGTTACGGGGAGAGCACTGAAGCTTTCTTT
>TRBD2|TRBV24-1|.|TRBJ2-1
CATSDSLAGGLVNEQFF
TGTGCCACCAGTGATTCTTTAGCGGGGGGCCTCGTGAATGAGCAGTTCTTC
>.|TRBV7-2|once|TRBJ2-7
CASSLTLGESYEQYF
TGTGCCAGCAGCTTAACCCTCGGGGAATCCTACGAGCAGTACTTC
>TRBD2|TRBV7-9|few|TRBJ2-1
CASRRGLAREGRKNEQFF
TGTGCCAGCCGGAGGGGCTTAGCGCGGGAGGGCCGAAAAAATGAGCAGTTCTTC
>.|TRBV29-1|few|TRBJ2-3
CSVEGGRYTENTQYF
TGCAGCGTTGAAGGGGGCAGGTATACCGAGAATACGCAGTATTTT
>.|TRBV7-2|.|TRBJ2-4
CASSRQSGNIQYF
TGTGCCAGCAGCCGCCAATCGGGGAACATTCAGTACTTC
>TRBD2|TRBV7-8|once|TRBJ2-1
CASSSGLAHPNEQFF
TGTGCCAGCAGCTCGGGACTAGCGCACCCCAATGAGCAGTTCTTC
>TRBD2|TRBV7-6|.|TRBJ2-1
CASSPLAGETYDEQFF
TGTGCCAGCAGCCCTTTAGCGGGGGAAACATACGATGAGCAGTTCTTC
>.|TRBV20-1|.|TRBJ2-7
CSGVRSETVPYEQYF
TGCAGTGGGGTTCGGTCGGAGACAGTGCCCTACGAGCAGTACTTC
>.|TRBV18|once|TRBJ1-4
CASSPPGPIGEKLFF
TGTGCCAGCTCACCACCGGGTCCGATCGGGGAAAAACTGTTTTTT
>.|TRBV20-1|.|TRBJ2-7
CSARGGGASYEQYF
TGCAGTGCTCGTGGTGGGGGTGCCTCCTACGAGCAGTACTTC
>TRBD1|TRBV7-9|.|TRBJ1-2
CASSLSRDRGTYGYTF
TGTGCCAGCAGCTTATCCCGGGACAGGGGAACTTATGGCTACACCTTC
>.|TRBV7-2|.|TRBJ2-1
CASSFEARGGDERFF
TGTGCCAGCAGCTTCGAGGCTCGGGGCGGCGATGAGCGGTTCTTC
>.|TRBV5-1|.|TRBJ2-3
CASSPEGNAMFGTDTQYF
TGCGCCAGCAGCCCGGAGGGAAACGCAATGTTTGGGACAGATACGCAGTATTTT
>TRBD2|TRBV27|few|TRBJ2-5
CASSLSGTSLAGQYF
TGTGCCAGCAGTTTATCGGGGACTAGTTTGGCTGGGCAGTACTTC
>.|TRBV10-3|few|TRBJ2-3
CAISVGSMWTDTQYF
TGTGCCATCAGTGTGGGTAGTATGTGGACAGATACGCAGTATTTT
>.|TRBV13|many|TRBJ1-6
CASSPRTASSYNSPLHF
TGTGCCAGCAGCCCCCGGACGGCCAGCTCCTATAATTCACCCCTCCACTTT
>TRBD2|TRBV20-1|.|TRBJ2-1
CSAPPGTTGLAEQFF
TGCAGTGCGCCTCCCGGGACTACGGGCCTGGCTGAGCAGTTCTTC
>TRBD2|TRBV29-1|.|TRBJ2-5
CSVENISGGHQETQYF
TGCAGCGTTGAGAACATATCGGGGGGGCACCAAGAGACCCAGTACTTC
>TRBD2|TRBV20-1|few|TRBJ2-7
CSAPGTSSSEQYF
TGCAGTGCTCCGGGGACTAGTAGTTCCGAGCAGTACTTC
>TRBD2|TRBV15|.|TRBJ2-1
CATSRMLAGLNEQFF
TGTGCCACCAGCAGAATGCTAGCGGGGCTCAATGAGCAGTTCTTC
>.|TRBV11-2|.|TRBJ1-5
CASSLGDRHQPQHF
TGTGCCAGCAGCTTAGGGGACCGTCATCAGCCCCAGCATTTT
>TRBD2|TRBV3-1|.|TRBJ2-3
CASSLGLAGGPAGAYF
TGTGCCAGCAGTCTCGGACTAGCGGGAGGCCCGGCTGGCGCGTATTTT
>TRBD2|TRBV5-1|.|TRBJ2-5
CASGSSGGTQETQYF
TGCGCCAGCGGATCCAGCGGGGGGACCCAAGAGACCCAGTACTTC
>TRBD2|TRBV4-1|.|TRBJ2-5
CVSSQGDYRVETQYF
TGCGTCAGCAGCCAAGGGGACTACAGAGTGGAGACCCAGTACTTC
>TRBD2|TRBV29-1|.|TRBJ2-7
CSVDGGTYEQYF
TGCAGCGTTGACGGGGGGACCTACGAGCAGTACTTC